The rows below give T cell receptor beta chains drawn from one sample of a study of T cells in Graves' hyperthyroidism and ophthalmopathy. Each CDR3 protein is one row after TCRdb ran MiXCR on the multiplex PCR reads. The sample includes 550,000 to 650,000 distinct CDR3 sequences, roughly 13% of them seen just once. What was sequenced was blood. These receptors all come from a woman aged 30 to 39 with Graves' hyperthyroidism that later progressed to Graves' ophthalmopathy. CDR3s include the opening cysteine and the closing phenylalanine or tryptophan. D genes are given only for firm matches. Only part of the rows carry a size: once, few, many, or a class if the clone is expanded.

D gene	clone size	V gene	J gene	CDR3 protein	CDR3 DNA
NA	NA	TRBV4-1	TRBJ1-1	CASSSLIKPNTEAFF	TGCGCCAGCAGTTCCCTGATTAAACCGAACACTGAAGCTTTCTTT
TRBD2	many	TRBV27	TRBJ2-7	CASSALAGGEQYF	TGTGCCAGCAGCGCCCTAGCGGGAGGCGAGCAGTACTTC
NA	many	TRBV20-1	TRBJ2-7	CSASVAATYEQYF	TGCAGTGCTTCCGTAGCGGCAACCTACGAGCAGTACTTC
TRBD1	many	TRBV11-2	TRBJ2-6	CASSAWDRDSGANVLTF	TGTGCCAGCAGCGCTTGGGACAGGGACTCTGGGGCCAACGTCCTGACTTTC
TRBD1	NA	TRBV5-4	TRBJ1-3	CASSAQTGGSGNTIYF	TGTGCCAGCAGCGCTCAGACAGGGGGGTCTGGAAACACCATATATTTT
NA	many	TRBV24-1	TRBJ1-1	CATSEGGEAFF	TGTGCCACCAGTGAGGGCGGTGAAGCTTTCTTT
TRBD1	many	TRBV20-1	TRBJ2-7	CSARLRDSPYEQYF	TGCAGTGCTAGACTCCGGGACAGCCCCTACGAGCAGTACTTC
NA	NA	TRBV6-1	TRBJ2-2	CASSELGGLLTGELFF	TGTGCCAGCAGTGAATTAGGGGGGTTACTCACCGGGGAGCTGTTTTTT
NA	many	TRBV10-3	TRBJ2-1	CAISDWSGLSSYNEQFF	TGTGCCATCAGTGATTGGTCAGGATTGAGCTCCTACAATGAGCAGTTCTTC
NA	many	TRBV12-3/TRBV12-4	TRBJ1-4	CASTRALGKKLFF	TGTGCCAGTACCCGGGCCCTGGGGAAAAAACTGTTTTTT
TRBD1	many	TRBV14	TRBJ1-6	CASSQDGTGSSPLHF	TGTGCCAGCAGCCAAGACGGGACAGGGTCTTCACCCCTCCACTTT
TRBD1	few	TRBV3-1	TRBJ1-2	CASSKRGGTDYGCTF	TGTGCCAGCAGCAAGAGAGGGGGGACAGACTATGGCTGCACCTTC
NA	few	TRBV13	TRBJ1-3	CASSPAWDPLPGNTIYF	TGTGCCAGCAGCCCAGCCTGGGACCCCCTGCCTGGAAACACCATATATTTT